These 8 T cell receptor beta chains were sequenced from one sample in a study of vaccination and CD4 T cells after COVID-19. The treatment: roughly nine-day PBMC culture with coronavirus spike peptide pools or control peptides (ViraFEST assay). Their antigens remain unidentified. Sequenced with the Oncomine TCR Beta short-read assay was DNA taken from cultured CD4+ T cells. Using its own MiXCR run on the PCR reads, TCRdb lists one record per CDR3 protein. This table has under 15,000 distinct CDR3 sequences, about 47% appearing once. Sequenced sample: CD4+ T cells from blood, cultured in vitro. Receptor source: a human donor who had recovered from COVID-19.

The V call is TRBV15, the J call TRBJ2-3, with 11 bases aligning to TRBD2. Trimming took 4 bases from V and 4 from J; bases not matched to a gene: 4. The CDR3 contains 15 residues. Germline assignment: CDR1 LNHNV and CDR2 YYDKDF (reference sequence). The DNA for the CDR3 is TGTGCCACCAGCACGGGACTAGCGGACTCAGATACGCAGTATTTT. Translating gives CATSTGLADSDTQYF. The full variable domain, rest sourced from reference TRBV15 and TRBJ2-3, is DAMVIQNPRYQVTQFGKPVTLSCSQTLNHNVMYWYQQKSSQAPKLLFHYYDKDFNNEADTPDNFQSRRPNTSFCFLDIRSPGLGDTAMYLCATSTGLADSDTQYFGPGTRLTVL.

V and J are TRBV6-1 and TRBJ2-1, with 7 nucleotides matching TRBD1. Losses at the gene ends were 6 bases for V and 13 bases for J; bases not matched to a gene: 21. CDR1 MNHNS and CDR2 SASEGT come from the germline V gene. The CDR3 consists of 16 residues. The CDR3 bases are TGTGCCAGCAGAAGCCCCGGGACAGAAAACACTCATGGTCAGTTCTTC. Protein product: CASRSPGTENTHGQFF.

The chain recombines TRBV19 with TRBJ2-7; D is undetermined. The CDR3 is 15 amino acids. CDR1 is LNHDA and CDR2 is SQIVND in the germline V gene (reference sequence). Trimming cost V 5 bases and J 2 bases, with 16 bases left between them. CDR3 region: CASSPSATYTYEQYF. CDR3 coding DNA: TGTGCCAGTAGTCCCAGTGCGACTTACACCTACGAGCAGTACTTC.

A single count supports this clonotype. The chain combines TRBV7-2 with TRBJ2-2; D is ambiguous. The ends were cut back, 3 bases at V and 7 bases at J, with 9 bases in the middle. The germline CDR1 and CDR2 sequences are SGHTA and FQGNSA. The CDR3 totals 13 residues. CDR3 sequence: CASSLGLGGELFF. In DNA form, the CDR3 reads TGTGCCAGCAGCTTGGGGTTGGGCGGGGAGCTGTTTTTT.

The genes are TRBV5-1 and TRBJ2-5, with 7 bases matching TRBD2. This CDR3 is built from 14 residues. CDR1 SGHRS and CDR2 YFSETQ come from the germline V gene. Losses at the gene ends were 5 bases for V and 4 bases for J; bases not matched to a gene: 8. CDR3: CASRRLREVETQYF. The CDR3 region has the DNA TGCGCCAGCAGACGTCTCCGGGAGGTAGAGACCCAGTACTTC.

This clonotype was counted between two and nine times. This chain connects TRBV28 to TRBJ1-5; D not certain. In germline, CDR1 is MDHEN, CDR2 SYDVKM. The CDR3 sequence is 14 residues long. V lost 3 bases to trimming and J lost 9 bases, with 15 bases between them. The CDR3, as DNA: TGTGCCAGCAGTTTGACGGGCCATGGAAGGCCCCAGCATTTT. Its translation: CASSLTGHGRPQHF. Together with reference TRBV28 and TRBJ1-5, the CDR3 gives the full variable domain: DVKVTQSSRYLVKRTGEKVFLECVQDMDHENMFWYRQDPGLGLRLIYFSYDVKMKEKGDIPEGYSVSREKKERFSLILESASTNQTSMYLCASSLTGHGRPQHFGDGTRLSIL.

The chain has TRBV20-1 and TRBJ2-5, with D perhaps TRBD2 (6 bases). This CDR3 contains 11 residues. The germline V gene encodes CDR1 DFQATT and CDR2 SNEGSKA (reference sequence). The V gene lost 7 bases and the J gene lost 5 bases, with 11 bases spanning the gap. The CDR3 here is CSGEVGETQYF. The DNA for the CDR3 is TGCAGTGGGGAGGTGGGTGAGACCCAGTACTTC.

This clonotype was counted between two and nine times. The chain couples TRBV6-1 to TRBJ1-5; no clear D gene. The CDR3 extends over 15 amino acids. Trimming pared 2 bases from V and 3 bases from J, leaving 11 bases between. Germline V gives CDR1 MNHNS, CDR2 SASEGT. Here the CDR3 reads CASSEPLGFNQPQHF. The CDR3 DNA reads as TGTGCCAGCAGTGAACCCCTGGGCTTCAATCAGCCCCAGCATTTT.